This T cell receptor (beta chain) is drawn from a study of T cells in Graves' hyperthyroidism and ophthalmopathy. For the study at large: Prior to any treatment, at the point of initial diagnosis, peripheral blood was collected.

Germline CDR1 is PRHDT and CDR2 is FYEKMQ (reference sequence). CDR3 length equals 15 residues. Trimming removed 3 bases from V and 3 bases from J; junction bases left unmatched: 6. Calling Graves' hyperthyroidism stable meant ophthalmopathy did not progress within 18 months. The TCR beta CDR3 regions underwent amplification using RNA transcripts as the source. HTBI primers were employed in a first-round RT-PCR of the TCR CDR3. TCRdb itself ran the multiplex PCR reads through MiXCR, one entry per CDR3 protein. The repertoire holds around 440,000 distinct CDR3 sequences, 15% to 19% seen once, with around 14% in the top ten.

The receptor was derived from a woman under 30 with Graves' hyperthyroidism. V gene TRBV13 combines with J gene TRBJ2-7, with TRBD1 matching over 9 bases. Sequencing input: blood. The CDR3 coding sequence is TGTGCCAGCAGCTTTCCGGGACAGGGAATCTACGAGCAGTACTTC. Its protein product is CASSFPGQGIYEQYF.